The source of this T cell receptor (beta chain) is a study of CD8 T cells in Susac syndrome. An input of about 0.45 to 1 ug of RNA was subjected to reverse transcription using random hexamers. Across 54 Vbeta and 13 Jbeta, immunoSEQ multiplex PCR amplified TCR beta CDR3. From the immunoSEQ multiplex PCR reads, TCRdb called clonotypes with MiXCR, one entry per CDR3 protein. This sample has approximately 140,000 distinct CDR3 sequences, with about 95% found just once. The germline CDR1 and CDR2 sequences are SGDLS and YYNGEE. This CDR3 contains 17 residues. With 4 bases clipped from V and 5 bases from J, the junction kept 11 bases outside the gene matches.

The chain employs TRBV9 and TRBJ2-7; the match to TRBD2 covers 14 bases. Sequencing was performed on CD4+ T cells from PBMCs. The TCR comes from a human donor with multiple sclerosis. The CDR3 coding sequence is TGTGCCAGCAGCCCCCATGGGACTAGCGGGAGCACCCACGAGCAGTACTTC. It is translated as CASSPHGTSGSTHEQYF.